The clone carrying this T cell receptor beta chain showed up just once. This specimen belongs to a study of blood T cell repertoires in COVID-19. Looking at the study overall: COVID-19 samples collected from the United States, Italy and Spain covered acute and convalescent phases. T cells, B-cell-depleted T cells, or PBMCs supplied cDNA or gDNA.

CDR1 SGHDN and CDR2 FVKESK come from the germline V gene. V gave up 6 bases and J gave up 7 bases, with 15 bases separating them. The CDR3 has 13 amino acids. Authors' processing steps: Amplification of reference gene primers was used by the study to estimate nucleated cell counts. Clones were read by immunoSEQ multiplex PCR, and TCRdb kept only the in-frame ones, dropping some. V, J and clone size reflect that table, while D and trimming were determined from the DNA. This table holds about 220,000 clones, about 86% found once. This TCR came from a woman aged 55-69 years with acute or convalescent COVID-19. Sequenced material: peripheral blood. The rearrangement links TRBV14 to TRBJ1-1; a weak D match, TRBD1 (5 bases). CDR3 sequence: CASSGSGLVEAFF. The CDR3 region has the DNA TGTGCCAGCAGTGGGTCAGGGCTGGTTGAAGCTTTCTTT.